These T cell receptor beta chains were read from a single sample in a study of blood T cell repertoires in COVID-19. TCRdb's table, derived via immunoSEQ multiplex PCR, lists solely in-frame clones and lacks some. The profile shows about 250,000 clones, about 85% of them singletons. Input material: peripheral blood. The receptors originated from a man aged 18-30 years with active or convalescent COVID-19. CDR3s include the opening cysteine and the closing phenylalanine or tryptophan. The D gene is left open where the match is weak. The size field is filled for only some rows; it gives once, few, many or a size class.

TGTGCCAGCAGTTCGCCGTGGGAGGGGGGCGCGAACACTGAAGCTTTCTTT | CASSSPWEGGANTEAFF | TRBJ1-1 | TRBV28 | NA | NA
TGTGCCAGCATCGGGGGGATGGGAGAAAAACTGTTTTTT | CASIGGMGEKLFF | TRBJ1-4 | TRBV11-2 | NA | NA
TGTGCCAGCAGTTTATTCACCCCGATTGGCGGGAGCTCCTACAATGAGCAGTTCTTC | CASSLFTPIGGSSYNEQFF | TRBJ2-1 | TRBV27 | NA | TRBD2
TGTGCCAGTAGTTCAGGGACAGGGGGGTTCACTGAAGCTTTCTTT | CASSSGTGGFTEAFF | TRBJ1-1 | TRBV19 | NA | TRBD1
TGTGCCAGCAGTGAAGTAAGAGCCGGGGAGCTGTTTTTT | CASSEVRAGELFF | TRBJ2-2 | TRBV6-1 | NA | NA
TGCAGCGTTGATCCCGACAGCTCTGGAAACACCATATATTTT | CSVDPDSSGNTIYF | TRBJ1-3 | TRBV29-1 | NA | NA
TGCGCCAGCAGCCAAGAACTTCGGGACACTGAAGCTTTCTTT | CASSQELRDTEAFF | TRBJ1-1 | TRBV4-3 | NA | NA
TGTGCCAGCAGCGACAGGTATAAGGGAGAGACCCAGTACTTC | CASSDRYKGETQYF | TRBJ2-5 | TRBV6-5 | once | NA
TGTGCCAGTAGTGGGACTAGCGGGGTACGATACCACAATGAGCAGTTCTTC | CASSGTSGVRYHNEQFF | TRBJ2-1 | TRBV19 | NA | TRBD2
TGTGCCAGCAGCTTAGTCCAGGGGAAAGCTTTCTTT | CASSLVQGKAFF | TRBJ1-1 | TRBV7-9 | NA | NA
TGCGCCAGCAGCCAAGAACGGGGTCTGGGCACTGAAGCTTTCTTT | CASSQERGLGTEAFF | TRBJ1-1 | TRBV4-3 | NA | NA
TGTGCCAGCAGCTTAGGGAGCGGAACGAACACTGAAGCTTTCTTT | CASSLGSGTNTEAFF | TRBJ1-1 | TRBV11-2 | NA | NA
TGTGCCAGCAGCCCCGGACAGTATCAGCCCCAGCATTTT | CASSPGQYQPQHF | TRBJ1-5 | TRBV5-8 | once | NA
TGTGCCAGCAGCTTAAGGGGGACGCCGTACGAGCAGTACTTC | CASSLRGTPYEQYF | TRBJ2-7 | TRBV7-9 | NA | NA
TGTGCCAGCAGTTTGCAGGAGGGGAGCAATCAGCCCCAGCATTTT | CASSLQEGSNQPQHF | TRBJ1-5 | TRBV28 | NA | NA
TGTGCCAGCACTGACAGGGGCAATAGCAATCAGCCCCAGCATTTT | CASTDRGNSNQPQHF | TRBJ1-5 | TRBV6-6 | NA | TRBD1
TGTGCCAGCAGCTTAGCAACGGGGGGGGCCTACAATGAGCAGTTCTTC | CASSLATGGAYNEQFF | TRBJ2-1 | TRBV7-2 | NA | TRBD2
TGTGCCAGCAGCTTAGCGCGGGCCCCCGTGGGTTCACCCCTCCACTTT | CASSLARAPVGSPLHF | TRBJ1-6 | TRBV7-2 | NA | NA
TGTGCCAGTCGGACGGCGTCGGGGTACGAGCAGTACTTC | CASRTASGYEQYF | TRBJ2-7 | TRBV6-5 | NA | NA
TGTGCCAGCAGCCCCCCCTCCTCAGGGATCCGGAATCAGCCCCAGCATTTT | CASSPPSSGIRNQPQHF | TRBJ1-5 | TRBV28 | NA | NA
TGTGCCAGCAGAAGAGACAGGGAGGATGAGCAGTTCTTC | CASRRDREDEQFF | TRBJ2-1 | TRBV6-6 | NA | NA
TGCAGCGTCAGGGTTCCCCCACAAGAAGCTTTCTTT | CSVRVPPQEAFF | TRBJ1-1 | TRBV29-1 | NA | NA
TGCGCCAGCAGCTTGGGCGGGCGACGCTCCTATAATTCACCCCTCCACTTT | CASSLGGRRSYNSPLHF | TRBJ1-6 | TRBV5-1 | NA | NA
TGTGCCAGTAGTACGAGGAGACAGGCGAGCTCCTACGAGCAGTACTTC | CASSTRRQASSYEQYF | TRBJ2-7 | TRBV19 | once | NA
TGTGCCAGCAGCTTAGAGGGTAGCGGGGGGATTAGCTCCTACAATGAGCAGTTCTTC | CASSLEGSGGISSYNEQFF | TRBJ2-1 | TRBV7-2 | once | TRBD2
TGTGCCAGCAGTCGGAGAGCTGTAACTAGCACAGATACGCAGTATTTT | CASSRRAVTSTDTQYF | TRBJ2-3 | TRBV28 | NA | NA
TGTGCCAGCAGCTTAGTGTCCCAGGGGGATGGCTACACCTTC | CASSLVSQGDGYTF | TRBJ1-2 | TRBV7-9 | NA | TRBD1
TGTGCCACTTCGAGGGGGGGGAATTCACCCCTCCACTTT | CATSRGGNSPLHF | TRBJ1-6 | TRBV9 | once | NA
TGTGCCAGCAGCTTATTCGCTAGCGGGAGGGCCGGTGAGCAGTTCTTC | CASSLFASGRAGEQFF | TRBJ2-1 | TRBV11-2 | once | TRBD2
TGTGCCAGCACCTCTTATCGAGAGAACTATGGCTACACCTTC | CASTSYRENYGYTF | TRBJ1-2 | TRBV28 | NA | NA
TGCGCCAGCAGCCGATCAAGCCGGGACAGGGGGAGTTCACCCCTCCACTTT | CASSRSSRDRGSSPLHF | TRBJ1-6 | TRBV4-1 | NA | TRBD1
TGTGCCAGCAGCCCTTACGGGGGGGATCAGCCCCAGCATTTT | CASSPYGGDQPQHF | TRBJ1-5 | TRBV16 | once | NA
TGTGCCAGCGGCAACGAGGAGTTCTCCTACGAGCAGTACTTC | CASGNEEFSYEQYF | TRBJ2-7 | TRBV5-5 | NA | NA
TGTGCCAGTAGACGGAGCTCTTCCTACGAGCAGTACTTC | CASRRSSSYEQYF | TRBJ2-7 | TRBV12-3/TRBV12-4 | NA | NA
TGTGCCAGCAGCCCCGGACAGGCAAATGAAAAACTGTTTTTT | CASSPGQANEKLFF | TRBJ1-4 | TRBV2 | NA | TRBD1
TGTGCCAGTAGTCCCCGGAGGGCGGGGGGATTAAACAATGAGCAGTTCTTC | CASSPRRAGGLNNEQFF | TRBJ2-1 | TRBV19 | NA | TRBD2
TGTGCCAGCAGTAGGGGACAGGGTCCGGACGAGCAGTACTTC | CASSRGQGPDEQYF | TRBJ2-7 | TRBV6-2/TRBV6-3 | NA | TRBD1
TGTGCCAGCAGTTCCCCTGTAGGGGGCGCGGGGAGCGAGCAGTACTTC | CASSSPVGGAGSEQYF | TRBJ2-7 | TRBV28 | NA | NA
TGCAGTGCTGATCGGGTCGGGGAAGCTTTCTTT | CSADRVGEAFF | TRBJ1-1 | TRBV20-1 | NA | NA
TGTGCCAGCAGCTTAGATCCCATGTACAGCAACAATGAGCAGTTCTTC | CASSLDPMYSNNEQFF | TRBJ2-1 | TRBV7-9 | once | NA
TGTGCCTGGAGTGTCAGGGGGGTCATACGCAATGAGCAGTTCTTC | CAWSVRGVIRNEQFF | TRBJ2-1 | TRBV30 | few | NA
TGTGCCAGCAGTTTTCCCCACAGGGGATACACTGAAGCTTTCTTT | CASSFPHRGYTEAFF | TRBJ1-1 | TRBV28 | NA | TRBD1
TGCGCCAGCAGCCAAGCCACAGGGGGCGGTCAGCCCCAGCATTTT | CASSQATGGGQPQHF | TRBJ1-5 | TRBV4-3 | NA | TRBD1
TGTGCCAGCAGCTCCCGGGGACAGGCCGGGAAGGCGAACAATGAAAAACTGTTTTTT | CASSSRGQAGKANNEKLFF | TRBJ1-4 | TRBV7-9 | NA | TRBD1
TGTGCCAGCAGCGCAGGACAGGTCAACTCTGGAAACACCATATATTTT | CASSAGQVNSGNTIYF | TRBJ1-3 | TRBV5-5 | NA | TRBD1